A single sample is the source of the 19 T cell receptor beta chains below, sequenced in a study of blood T cell repertoires in COVID-19. Repertoires were generated with immunoSEQ multiplex PCR, while TCRdb's copy carries only in-frame clones and drops some. This table holds tens of thousands of clones, 90% to 95% found once. The sample consisted of peripheral blood. Every receptor here comes from a man over 45 with COVID-19, enrolled during active disease.

This clone has more than one count but fewer than ten. This rearrangement joins TRBV12-3 or TRBV12-4 to TRBJ1-5, with D hard to call. V dropped 3 bases and J dropped 5 bases, with 8 bases sitting between them. CDR3 length equals 13 residues. CDR3 sequence reads: CASSLSGDQPQHF. The CDR3 nucleotides are TGTGCCAGCAGTTTGTCCGGGGATCAGCCCCAGCATTTT.

The chain combines TRBV7-8 with TRBJ2-1; 10 bases match TRBD2. Losses at the gene ends were 1 base for V and 8 bases for J; bases not matched to a gene: 5. CDR1 is SGHVS, CDR2 FQNEAQ, per germline. The CDR3 has 15 amino acids. This CDR3 reads CASSLVSSGRDEQFF. CDR3 sequence (DNA): TGTGCCAGCAGCTTAGTGTCTAGCGGGAGAGATGAGCAGTTCTTC.

This chain connects TRBV10-3 to TRBJ1-5, with 7 bases aligning to TRBD1. From germline, CDR1 is ENHRY and CDR2 SYGVKD. The CDR3 extends over 14 amino acids. The junction had 5 bases not matched to a gene; V was cut back by 4 bases and J by 5 bases. The CDR3 region has the DNA TGTGCCATCAGTGCTCAGCAGGGGGATCAGCCCCAGCATTTT. The encoded protein is CAISAQQGDQPQHF.

This clone showed up just once. The chain is built from TRBV2 and TRBJ2-5; D remains unclear. V lost 4 bases and J lost 4, with 4 bases in between. CDR3 length equals 11 residues. Looked up from germline, CDR1 is SNHLY and CDR2 is FYNNEI. CDR3 DNA sequence: TGTGCCAGCAGTGGAGGAGAGACCCAGTACTTC. This codes for CASSGGETQYF.

The chain links TRBV6-5 to TRBJ2-5; TRBD2 aligns across 7 bases. CDR3 size: 13 residues. V lost 4 bases, J lost 3 bases, and 2 bases stayed unmatched. CDR1 and CDR2 (germline): MNHEY, SVGAGI. CDR3 in DNA: TGTGCCAGCAGTTGGGCGGGGGAAGAGACCCAGTACTTC. Translating gives CASSWAGEETQYF.

V is TRBV5-4 and J is TRBJ1-2, with D perhaps TRBD1 (5 bases). Germline CDR1 is SGHNT and CDR2 is YYREEE (reference sequence). This CDR3 has 13 residues. V was trimmed by 4 bases and J by 2 bases, leaving 9 bases between them. This CDR3 is CASSGDRNYGYTF. The CDR3 coding sequence is TGTGCCAGCAGCGGCGACAGAAACTATGGCTACACCTTC.

The chain carries TRBV7-2 and TRBJ2-1; 10 positions agree with TRBD2. This CDR3 comprises 14 residues. With V trimmed by 5 bases and J by 12 bases, 10 bases remained unmatched. Per germline, CDR1 SGHTA and CDR2 FQGNSA. CDR3 sequence: CASSELAGNGWQFF. In DNA form, the CDR3 reads TGTGCCAGCAGCGAACTAGCGGGAAACGGGTGGCAGTTCTTC. Drawing the rest from reference TRBV7-2 and TRBJ2-1, the complete variable domain is GAGVSQSPSNKVTEKGKDVELRCDPISGHTALYWYRQSLGQGLEFLIYFQGNSAPDKSGLPSDRFSAERTGGSVSTLTIQRTQQEDSAVYLCASSELAGNGWQFFGPGTRLTVL.

The V and J genes are TRBV28 and TRBJ2-7; 7 bases map to TRBD1. Germline lookup yields CDR1 MDHEN and CDR2 SYDVKM. The CDR3 totals 16 residues. J gave up 3 bases and V 6 bases, and 14 bases lay outside the gene matches. CDR3 bases: TGTGCCAGCAGCCCCTGGGGTTGGACAGGAAGCTACGAGCAGTACTTC. Its translation is CASSPWGWTGSYEQYF.

This clone was detected a few times. This CDR3 is CAWSEGRGSTLVATQYF. CDR3 nucleotides: TGTGCCTGGAGTGAAGGGAGGGGTAGTACCCTTGTTGCGACCCAGTACTTC. V usage is TRBV30 and J usage is TRBJ2-5, with 7 bases aligning to TRBD2. CDR1 is GTSNPN, CDR2 SVGIG, per germline (reference sequence). V was pared by 1 base and J by 7 bases, with 18 bases of the junction left unmatched. CDR3 size: 17 residues.

The chain joins TRBV11-2 to TRBJ2-3, with a possible D match to TRBD2 (5 bases). Germline assignment: CDR1 SGHAT and CDR2 FQNNGV. CDR3 size: 15 residues. Trimming left V 0 bases short and J 1 base short, with 8 bases between. This CDR3 reads CASSLDSRGTDTQYF. The CDR3 nucleotides read TGTGCCAGCAGCTTAGACTCGCGGGGCACAGATACGCAGTATTTT.

This clone is a singleton in its sample. The rearrangement uses TRBV20-1 and TRBJ2-3; 12 positions agree with TRBD1. CDR1 DFQATT and CDR2 SNEGSKA come from the germline V gene (reference sequence). V lost 3 bases to trimming and J lost 4 bases; unmatched junction nucleotides: 5. The CDR3 sequence is 15 residues long. In DNA form, the CDR3 reads TGCAGTGCTAGTCGCGGGACAGGGGGCTCAGATACGCAGTATTTT. It translates to CSASRGTGGSDTQYF.

V gene TRBV7-2 combines with J gene TRBJ2-1; 7 bases match TRBD2. The germline V gene encodes CDR1 SGHTA and CDR2 FQGNSA. Trimming cost V 3 bases and J 3 bases; bases outside gene matches: 5. The CDR3 runs to 15 residues. CDR3 in DNA: TGTGCCAGCAGCTTGGGCGGGGGAATCTACAATGAGCAGTTCTTC. This sequence encodes CASSLGGGIYNEQFF.

J is TRBJ2-3 and V is TRBV7-6, with D possibly TRBD2 on 7 matching bases. This CDR3 has 15 amino acids. The V and J ends lost 5 bases and 6 bases respectively, with 18 bases between them. From germline, CDR1 is SGHVS and CDR2 FNYEAQ. CDR3 in amino acids: CASSPDSGGPDTQYF. The CDR3 nucleotides read TGTGCCAGCAGCCCCGACTCCGGGGGGCCCGATACGCAGTATTTT.

The chain employs TRBV7-9 and TRBJ1-2; 8 bases line up with TRBD1. V lost 7 bases and J lost 8; bases outside the gene matches: 9. The CDR3 is 13 amino acids. CDR1 and CDR2 (germline): SEHNR, FQNEAQ (reference sequence). The CDR3 DNA reads as TGTGCCAGCAACCAAGGGACAGGAAGGGGCTACACCTTC. This codes for CASNQGTGRGYTF.

V and J are TRBV18 and TRBJ2-7, with a possible D match to TRBD1 (6 bases). The germline gives CDR1 KGHSH, CDR2 LQKENI. Trimming cost V 2 bases and J 0 bases, with 8 bases left between them. The CDR3 totals 14 residues. The CDR3 sequence is CASSPRTDSYEQYF. DNA of the CDR3: TGTGCCAGCTCACCAAGGACAGACTCCTACGAGCAGTACTTC.

The sample holds one count of this clone. CDR3 loop: CAWSGGEQYF. The CDR3 nucleotides are TGTGCCTGGAGTGGCGGCGAGCAGTACTTC. This rearrangement joins TRBV30 to TRBJ2-7; no clear D. The CDR3 contains 10 residues. Germline V gene sequence: CDR1 GTSNPN, CDR2 SVGIG (reference sequence). With 1 base removed from V and 6 bases from J, the gap between germline ends came to 4 bases.

The V gene is TRBV4-1, the J gene TRBJ1-5; possibly TRBD1 for D (6 bases). This CDR3 is built from 15 residues. Trimming pared 3 bases from V and 6 bases from J, leaving 15 bases between. Germline lookup yields CDR1 MGHRA and CDR2 YSYEKL. The CDR3 region has the DNA TGCGCCAGCAGCCACTACAGGGCGGATGGTCAGCCCCAGCATTTT. Residues: CASSHYRADGQPQHF.

The chain joins TRBV21-1 to TRBJ2-1; the tabulated D call, TRBD2, remains unverified against the DNA. TRBV21-1 is listed as a pseudogene. The CDR3 spans 17 residues. The CDR3 sequence is CATPPSTAPFSYNEQFF. For the CDR3, the DNA is TGTGCCACCCCGCCCTCGACTGCTCCTTTCTCCTACAATGAGCAGTTCTTC.

The genes are TRBV11-2 and TRBJ2-3; TRBD2 matches 8 bases. Germline loops: CDR1 SGHAT, CDR2 FQNNGV. The ends lost 2 bases at V and 3 bases at J; junction bases unmatched: 10. CDR3 length: 17 amino acids. The CDR3 bases are TGTGCCAGCAGCTTACTTCACGCGGGAGGAGGAACAGATACGCAGTATTTT. Its translation is CASSLLHAGGGTDTQYF.